Listed here are 30 T cell receptor beta chains from one sample, sequenced in a study of OX40 agonist ivuxolimab in advanced cancers. TCRdb's copy holds only in-frame clones and misses some; the assay was immunoSEQ multiplex PCR. The data hold fewer than 90,000 clones, with just over 85% observed a single time. Sequenced here: CD4+ or CD8+ T cells sorted from blood, sampled in a trial of the OX40 agonist ivuxolimab. These receptors were collected from an adult with an advanced solid tumor such as melanoma, head and neck, liver or kidney cancer.

The rearrangement uses TRBV5-1 and TRBJ2-7, with 7 bases matching TRBD1. This CDR3 spans 14 amino acids. V was clipped by 5 bases and J by 1 base; unmatched bases: 6. The germline gives CDR1 SGHRS, CDR2 YFSETQ. CDR3 sequence reads: CASRKQGDSYEQYF. Written as DNA, the CDR3 is TGCGCCAGCAGAAAGCAGGGGGATTCCTACGAGCAGTACTTC.

The chain has TRBV19 and TRBJ2-1; 8 bases are a match to TRBD2. The CDR3 totals 16 residues. V dropped 7 bases and J dropped 0; count of bases not matched to a gene: 8. In germline, CDR1 is LNHDA, CDR2 SQIVND (reference sequence). The CDR3: CASNAGLASSYNEQFF. The CDR3 nucleotides are TGTGCCAGTAATGCCGGACTAGCCAGCTCCTACAATGAGCAGTTCTTC.

The chain joins TRBV11-2 to TRBJ2-7; the D is unclear. Trimming left V 2 bases short and J 2 bases short, with 4 bases between. The CDR3 runs 12 residues. Germline loops: CDR1 SGHAT, CDR2 FQNNGV. CDR3 sequence (DNA): TGTGCCAGCAGCTTATTGCCCTACGAGCAGTACTTC. Its protein is CASSLLPYEQYF.

This clone was found once. This sequence joins TRBV10-3 and TRBJ1-2; unclear D gene. CDR3 length: 14 amino acids. Trimming took off 3 bases at V and 4 bases at J, with 12 bases between the two ends. CDR1 and CDR2 (germline): ENHRY, SYGVKD. CDR3 nucleotides: TGTGCCATCAGTGATGGGGTTTCTAGCTATGGCTACACCTTC. Protein product: CAISDGVSSYGYTF.

The table lists this clone with a count of one. The chain recombines TRBV2 with TRBJ2-7, with D unresolved. V lost 8 bases, J lost 0 bases, and 11 bases lay in between. The CDR3 is 13 amino acids. Per the germline V gene, CDR1 is SNHLY and CDR2 is FYNNEI. This CDR3 reads CASLPGSSYEQYF. The CDR3, as DNA: TGTGCCAGCCTCCCGGGCAGCTCCTACGAGCAGTACTTC.

This chain connects TRBV18 to TRBJ2-1, with TRBD2 matching over 7 bases. This CDR3 is 18 amino acids long. From germline, CDR1 is KGHSH and CDR2 LQKENI. V was pared by 4 bases and J by 2 bases, with 14 bases of the junction left unmatched. The CDR3 reads CASSLSTSTGGPYNEQFF. In DNA form, the CDR3 reads TGTGCCAGCTCACTATCCACTTCCACGGGGGGACCCTACAATGAGCAGTTCTTC.

The V and J genes are TRBV7-3 and TRBJ2-3, with a possible D match to TRBD2 (6 bases). Germline loops: CDR1 SGHTA, CDR2 FQGTGA. The length of the CDR3 is 13 residues. Trimming pared 5 bases from V and 6 bases from J, leaving 12 bases between. The CDR3 DNA is TGTGCCAGCAGCCTACTAGCTCCCGATACGCAGTATTTT. Translation: CASSLLAPDTQYF.

Here the CDR3 DNA reads TGTGCCATCAGTGAGTCGGGTAACAGCGGGGGAAAGGAGACCCAGTACTTC. Its protein product is CAISESGNSGGKETQYF. The chain is built from TRBV10-3 and TRBJ2-5; TRBD2 agrees at 8 bases. The V gene end was trimmed by 0 bases and the J gene end by 5 bases; junction bases not matched to a gene: 11. The germline V gene has CDR1 ENHRY and CDR2 SYGVKD. The CDR3 totals 17 residues.

This clone was counted a few times. The chain is built from TRBV28 and TRBJ1-1, with D unresolved. The germline CDR1 and CDR2 sequences are MDHEN and SYDVKM. The V gene lost 7 bases and the J gene lost 1 base, with 10 bases spanning the gap. The CDR3 consists of 13 residues. The DNA of the CDR3 is TGTGCCAGCATAAAATGGGGGAACACTGAAGCTTTCTTT. It yields the protein CASIKWGNTEAFF. The complete variable domain, with remaining parts taken from reference TRBV28 and TRBJ1-1, reads DVKVTQSSRYLVKRTGEKVFLECVQDMDHENMFWYRQDPGLGLRLIYFSYDVKMKEKGDIPEGYSVSREKKERFSLILESASTNQTSMYLCASIKWGNTEAFFGQGTRLTVV.

V usage is TRBV5-1 and J usage is TRBJ2-3; 11 nucleotides line up with TRBD2. CDR3 length: 16 amino acids. Germline lookup yields CDR1 SGHRS and CDR2 YFSETQ. With V trimmed by 6 bases and J by 6 bases, 12 bases remained unmatched. CDR3 protein: CASNPGVLAGEDTQYF. The CDR3 nucleotides are TGCGCCAGCAACCCCGGAGTACTAGCGGGAGAGGATACGCAGTATTTT.

The chain links TRBV28 to TRBJ2-7; TRBD1 aligns across 10 bases. The CDR3 sequence is 15 residues long. Germline V lookup: CDR1 MDHEN, CDR2 SYDVKM. V was pared by 6 bases and J by 2 bases, with 7 bases of the junction left unmatched. The DNA of the CDR3 is TGTGCCAGCAGATTTACCGGGACAGGGGCCTACGAGCAGTACTTC. Its translation is CASRFTGTGAYEQYF.

This rearrangement joins TRBV7-2 to TRBJ2-1; no clear D gene. The V gene's germline CDR1 is SGHTA and CDR2 FQGNSA. CDR3 length: 14 amino acids. The V and J ends lost 2 bases and 8 bases respectively, with 13 bases between them. The CDR3 protein is CASSLTSNRDEQFF. The CDR3 DNA is TGTGCCAGCAGCTTAACCTCTAATAGGGATGAGCAGTTCTTC.

The CDR3 spells CASSLALGTGEQFF. CDR3 nucleotides: TGTGCCAGCAGCTTAGCATTAGGAACCGGTGAGCAGTTCTTC. V and J are TRBV7-8 and TRBJ2-1; D remains unclear. This CDR3 comprises 14 residues. CDR1 and CDR2 (germline): SGHVS, FQNEAQ. Trimming cost V 0 bases and J 9 bases, with 12 bases left between them.

To note about this clone: An end of the junction differs from the germline gene, which may be a read error. The genes are TRBV2 and TRBJ2-5; D gene ambiguous. Germline V lookup: CDR1 SNHLY, CDR2 FYNNEI. The CDR3 spans 13 residues. Written as DNA, the CDR3 is TGTGCCAGCAGGGAAGACGGGCCTGAGACCCAGTACTTC. Its translation is CASREDGPETQYF.

The chain joins TRBV9 to TRBJ2-1; perhaps TRBD2 as D (6 bases). Germline V CDR1 and CDR2: SGDLS, YYNGEE. This CDR3 has 13 residues. V lost 6 bases and J 9 bases, leaving 16 bases between the germline ends. In DNA form, the CDR3 reads TGTGCCAGCAACCGCGGAACTAGCCCTGAGCAGTTCTTC. Encoded protein: CASNRGTSPEQFF. Drawing the rest from reference TRBV9 and TRBJ2-1, the complete variable domain is DSGVTQTPKHLITATGQRVTLRCSPRSGDLSVYWYQQSLDQGLQFLIQYYNGEERAKGNILERFSAQQFPDLHSELNLSSLELGDSALYFCASNRGTSPEQFFGPGTRLTVL.

V usage is TRBV7-2 and J usage is TRBJ2-7, with TRBD2 identical over 12 bases. V lost 5 bases, J lost 2 bases, and 4 bases stayed unmatched. The germline V gene encodes CDR1 SGHTA and CDR2 FQGNSA. This CDR3 has 15 residues. The CDR3 loop is CASSEASGGAYEQYF. CDR3 nucleotides: TGTGCCAGCAGCGAGGCTAGCGGGGGGGCCTACGAGCAGTACTTC.

The chain employs TRBV9 and TRBJ2-3, with D possibly TRBD1 on 6 matching bases. The germline V gene encodes CDR1 SGDLS and CDR2 YYNGEE. V was pared by 3 bases and J by 1 base, with 12 bases between. The CDR3 is 15 residues long. CDR3 bases: TGTGCCAGCAGCGGAGGGGGAAGGGGCACAGATACGCAGTATTTT. It specifies CASSGGGRGTDTQYF.

The chain joins TRBV7-9 to TRBJ2-1; tentatively, D is TRBD1 (5 bases). This CDR3 spans 13 amino acids. The germline V gene has CDR1 SEHNR and CDR2 FQNEAQ (reference sequence). The germline V and J ends were trimmed by 7 bases and 8 bases, with 15 bases remaining between them. CDR3 nucleotides: TGTGCCAGCACCCAAGGGCAGGGCTATGAGCAGTTCTTC. This translates into CASTQGQGYEQFF.

The V call is TRBV10-3, the J call TRBJ1-1; D possibly corresponds to TRBD1 (6 bases). The length of the CDR3 is 14 residues. The V and J ends lost 3 bases and 3 bases respectively, with 11 bases between them. Germline loops: CDR1 ENHRY, CDR2 SYGVKD. CDR3 region: CAISDRGADTEAFF. The CDR3 bases are TGTGCCATCAGTGATCGGGGGGCTGACACTGAAGCTTTCTTT.

The rearrangement links TRBV5-6 to TRBJ1-2; tentatively, D is TRBD1 (5 bases). The CDR3 spans 12 residues. Germline V gene lookup returns CDR1 SGHDT and CDR2 YYEEEE. Trimming removed 4 bases from V and 2 bases from J, with 6 bases in between. CDR3 sequence reads: CASSPGNYGYTF. The CDR3 DNA follows: TGTGCCAGCAGCCCAGGGAACTATGGCTACACCTTC.

The chain couples TRBV11-3 to TRBJ2-7; no firm D call. The CDR3 consists of 17 residues. Germline V CDR1 and CDR2: SGHNT, YENEEA. Deletions cut 0 bases from V and 5 bases from J, with 20 bases between. The DNA of the CDR3 is TGTGCCAGCAGCTTAGATAGGTTCCCCCCCGCTCCCCACGAGCAGTACTTC. Protein product: CASSLDRFPPAPHEQYF.

In this sample, this clone turned up a few times. The chain joins TRBV4-2 to TRBJ2-7; D unclear. V was cut by 4 bases and J by 3 bases, with 4 bases left in between. The length of the CDR3 is 11 residues. Germline CDR1 LGHNA, CDR2 YNFKEQ. In DNA, the CDR3 is TGTGCCAGCAGCCTAAACTACGAGCAGTACTTC. It is translated as CASSLNYEQYF.

The CDR3 bases are TGTGCCAGCAGCTTATTAGTATCGGGAGACACTGAAGCTTTCTTT. This gives the protein CASSLLVSGDTEAFF. The chain joins TRBV7-2 to TRBJ1-1; D not resolved. Per the germline V gene, CDR1 is SGHTA and CDR2 is FQGNSA. Trimming left V 2 bases short and J 3 bases short, with 13 bases between. The CDR3 spans 15 residues. The full variable domain, in which reference TRBV7-2 and TRBJ1-1 provide the parts outside the CDR3, is GAGVSQSPSNKVTEKGKDVELRCDPISGHTALYWYRQSLGQGLEFLIYFQGNSAPDKSGLPSDRFSAERTGGSVSTLTIQRTQQEDSAVYLCASSLLVSGDTEAFFGQGTRLTVV.

This sequence joins TRBV27 and TRBJ2-5; 11 bases are a match to TRBD1. Germline V CDR1 and CDR2: MNHEY, SMNVEV (reference sequence). The CDR3 contains 16 residues. V lost 3 bases, J lost 4 bases, and 7 bases stayed unmatched. The DNA of the CDR3 is TGTGCCAGCAGTTTCCTGCCCGGGACAGGGGGAGAGACCCAGTACTTC. Translating gives CASSFLPGTGGETQYF.

The rearrangement joins TRBV30 to TRBJ2-1; D is unresolved. Deletions cut 3 bases from V and 4 bases from J, with 13 bases between. In germline, CDR1 is GTSNPN, CDR2 SVGIG (reference sequence). The CDR3 runs 14 residues. The CDR3 region is CAWRALIRYNEQFF. CDR3 nucleotide sequence: TGTGCCTGGAGGGCCTTGATTCGTTACAATGAGCAGTTCTTC.

The chain uses TRBV7-9 and TRBJ1-3; 10 positions agree with TRBD1. V lost 6 bases to trimming and J lost 0 bases; unmatched junction nucleotides: 5. Per the germline V gene, CDR1 is SEHNR and CDR2 is FQNEAQ (reference sequence). This CDR3 contains 16 residues. The CDR3 DNA sequence: TGTGCCAGCAGGTCCGGGACAGGGGTCTCTGGAAACACCATATATTTT. Its protein product is CASRSGTGVSGNTIYF.

J is TRBJ2-7 and V is TRBV13; D remains ambiguous. Trimming cost V 5 bases and J 7 bases, with 27 bases left between them. Germline-derived CDR1 and CDR2 are PRHDT and FYEKMQ (reference sequence). CDR3 length equals 17 residues. The CDR3 bases are TGTGCCAGCAGCCACCGGCGTCTGGCCTACCGGGCGCGGGAGCAGTACTTC. This translates into CASSHRRLAYRAREQYF.

The chain links TRBV6-1 to TRBJ2-5; a possible D gene is TRBD2 (6 bases). This CDR3 has 14 amino acids. Trimming took 5 bases from V and 6 from J, leaving 16 bases between them. The V gene's germline CDR1 is MNHNS and CDR2 SASEGT. This CDR3 reads CASSRGGDSKTQYF. The CDR3 coding sequence is TGTGCCAGCAGTAGGGGCGGGGATTCGAAGACCCAGTACTTC.

The genes are TRBV7-2 and TRBJ2-3; 9 bases are a match to TRBD2. The V gene's germline CDR1 is SGHTA and CDR2 FQGNSA. CDR3 length: 16 residues. J was trimmed by 6 bases and V by 1 base; bases with no gene match: 8. The CDR3 is CASSLEGTSPGDTQYF. In nucleotides, the CDR3 is TGTGCCAGCAGCTTAGAAGGGACTAGCCCGGGCGATACGCAGTATTTT.

The chain links TRBV4-2 to TRBJ2-7; the D call may be TRBD1 or TRBD2 (6 bases each). From germline, CDR1 is LGHNA and CDR2 YNFKEQ. CDR3 size: 15 residues. The V end was cut by 3 bases, the J end by 5 bases, with 17 bases between. The CDR3 DNA reads as TGTGCCAGCAGCCAGAGGGGGGCAGCGGCACACGAGCAGTACTTC. This gives the protein CASSQRGAAAHEQYF.